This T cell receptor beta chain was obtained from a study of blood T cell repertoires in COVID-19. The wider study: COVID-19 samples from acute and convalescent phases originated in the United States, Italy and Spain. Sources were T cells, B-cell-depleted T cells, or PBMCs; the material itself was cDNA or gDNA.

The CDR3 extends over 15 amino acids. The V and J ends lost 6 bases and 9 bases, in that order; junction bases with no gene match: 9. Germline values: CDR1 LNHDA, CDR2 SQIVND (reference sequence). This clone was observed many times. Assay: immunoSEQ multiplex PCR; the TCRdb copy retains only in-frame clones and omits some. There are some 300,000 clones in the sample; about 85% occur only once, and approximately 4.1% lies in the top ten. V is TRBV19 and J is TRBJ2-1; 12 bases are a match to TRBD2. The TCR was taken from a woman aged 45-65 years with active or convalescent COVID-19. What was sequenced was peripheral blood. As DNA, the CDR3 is TGTGCCAGTAGCCTGGGACTAGCGGGCGGGGTTGAGCAGTTCTTC. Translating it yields CASSLGLAGGVEQFF.